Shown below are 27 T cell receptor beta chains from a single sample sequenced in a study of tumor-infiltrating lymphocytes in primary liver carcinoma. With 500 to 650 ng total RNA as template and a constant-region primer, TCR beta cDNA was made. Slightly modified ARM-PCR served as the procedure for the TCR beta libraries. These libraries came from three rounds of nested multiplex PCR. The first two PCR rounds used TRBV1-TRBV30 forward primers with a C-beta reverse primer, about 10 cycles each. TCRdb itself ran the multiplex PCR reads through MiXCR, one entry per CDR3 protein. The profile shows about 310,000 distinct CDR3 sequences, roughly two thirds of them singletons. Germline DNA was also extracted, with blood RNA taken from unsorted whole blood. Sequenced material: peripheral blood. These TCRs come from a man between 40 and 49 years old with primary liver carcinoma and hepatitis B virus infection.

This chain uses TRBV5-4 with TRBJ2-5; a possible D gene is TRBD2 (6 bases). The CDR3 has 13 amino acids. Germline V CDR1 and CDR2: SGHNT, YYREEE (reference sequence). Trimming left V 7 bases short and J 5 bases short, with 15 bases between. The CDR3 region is CASGTREAETQYF. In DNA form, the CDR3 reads TGTGCCAGCGGCACCAGGGAGGCCGAGACCCAGTACTTC.

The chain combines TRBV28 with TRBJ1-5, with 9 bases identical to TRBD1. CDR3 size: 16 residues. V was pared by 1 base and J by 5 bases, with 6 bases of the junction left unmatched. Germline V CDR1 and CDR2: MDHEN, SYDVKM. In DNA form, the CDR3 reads TGTGCCAGCAGTTTATTAAAGACAGGGGGTTATCAGCCCCAGCATTTT. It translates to CASSLLKTGGYQPQHF. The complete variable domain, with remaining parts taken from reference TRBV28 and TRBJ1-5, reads DVKVTQSSRYLVKRTGEKVFLECVQDMDHENMFWYRQDPGLGLRLIYFSYDVKMKEKGDIPEGYSVSREKKERFSLILESASTNQTSMYLCASSLLKTGGYQPQHFGDGTRLSIL.

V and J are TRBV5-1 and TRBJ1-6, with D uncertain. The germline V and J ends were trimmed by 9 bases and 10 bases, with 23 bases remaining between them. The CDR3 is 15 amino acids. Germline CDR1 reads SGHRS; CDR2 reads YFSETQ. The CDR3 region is CANSLEGRSLSPLHF. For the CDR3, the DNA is TGCGCCAATAGCTTGGAGGGCAGGTCCCTCTCACCCCTCCACTTT. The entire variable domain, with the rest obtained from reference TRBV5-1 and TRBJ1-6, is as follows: KAGVTQTPRYLIKTRGQQVTLSCSPISGHRSVSWYQQTPGQGLQFLFEYFSETQRNKGNFPGRFSGRQFSNSRSEMNVSTLELGDSALYLCANSLEGRSLSPLHFGNGTRLTVT.

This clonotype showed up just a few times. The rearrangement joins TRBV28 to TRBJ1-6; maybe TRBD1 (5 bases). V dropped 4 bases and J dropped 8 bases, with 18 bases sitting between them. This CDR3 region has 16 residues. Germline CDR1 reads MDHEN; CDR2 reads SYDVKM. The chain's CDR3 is CASSSPGEGKYSPLHF. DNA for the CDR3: TGTGCCAGCAGTTCGCCCGGGGAGGGGAAGTATTCACCCCTCCACTTT.

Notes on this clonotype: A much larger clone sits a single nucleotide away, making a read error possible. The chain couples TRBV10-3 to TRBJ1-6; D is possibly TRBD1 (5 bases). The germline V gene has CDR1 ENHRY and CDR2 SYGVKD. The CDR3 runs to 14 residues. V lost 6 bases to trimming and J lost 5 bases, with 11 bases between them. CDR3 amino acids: CAIRADINNSPLHF. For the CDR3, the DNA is TGTGCCATCAGAGCGGACATCAATAATTCACCCCTCCACTTT.

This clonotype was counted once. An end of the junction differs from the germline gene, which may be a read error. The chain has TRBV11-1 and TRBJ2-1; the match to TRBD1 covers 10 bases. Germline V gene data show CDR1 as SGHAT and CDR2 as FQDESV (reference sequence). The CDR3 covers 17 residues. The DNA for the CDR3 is TGTGCCGGCAGCTCCGGGACAGGGGCCCTTACCTACAATGAACAGTTCTTC. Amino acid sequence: CAGSSGTGALTYNEQFF. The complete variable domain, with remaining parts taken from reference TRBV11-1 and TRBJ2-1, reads EAEVAQSPRYKITEKSQAVAFWCDPISGHATLYWYRQILGQGPELLVQFQDESVVDDSQLPKDRFSAERLKGVDSTLKIQPAELGDSAMYLCAGSSGTGALTYNEQFFGPGTRLTVL.

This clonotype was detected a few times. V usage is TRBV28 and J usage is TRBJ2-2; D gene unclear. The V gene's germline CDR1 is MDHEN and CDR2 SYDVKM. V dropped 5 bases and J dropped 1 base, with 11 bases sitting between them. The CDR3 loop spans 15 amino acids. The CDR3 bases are TGTGCCAGCAGTCGAGGCGGTGAGAACACCGGGGAGCTGTTTTTT. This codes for CASSRGGENTGELFF.

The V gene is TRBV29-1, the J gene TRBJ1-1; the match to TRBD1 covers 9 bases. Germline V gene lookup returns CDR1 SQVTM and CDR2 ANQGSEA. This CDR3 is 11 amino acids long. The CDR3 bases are TGCGGTGTTGATTTGGACAGGGGAGCTTTCTTT. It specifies CGVDLDRGAFF.

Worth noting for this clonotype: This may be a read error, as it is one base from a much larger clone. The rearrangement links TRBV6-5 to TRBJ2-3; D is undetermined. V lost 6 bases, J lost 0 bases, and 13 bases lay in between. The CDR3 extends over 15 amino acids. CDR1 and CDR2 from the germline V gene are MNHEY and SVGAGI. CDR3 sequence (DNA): TGTGCCAGCAGACGGACGGCAGCTAGCACAGATACGCAGTATTTT. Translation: CASRRTAASTDTQYF.

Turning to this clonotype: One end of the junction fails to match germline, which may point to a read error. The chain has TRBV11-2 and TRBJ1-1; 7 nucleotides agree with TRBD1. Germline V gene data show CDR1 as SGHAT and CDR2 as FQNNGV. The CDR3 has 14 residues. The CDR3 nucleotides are TGTACCAGCAGCCCGGGACAGCTGAACACTGAAGCTGACTTT. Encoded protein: CTSSPGQLNTEADF.

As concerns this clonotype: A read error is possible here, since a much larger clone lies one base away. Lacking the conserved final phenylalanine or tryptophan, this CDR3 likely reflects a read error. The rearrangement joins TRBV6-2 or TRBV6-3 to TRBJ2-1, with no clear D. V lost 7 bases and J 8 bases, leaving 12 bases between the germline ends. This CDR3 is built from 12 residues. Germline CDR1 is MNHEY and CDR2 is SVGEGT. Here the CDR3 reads CASTYSEHEQFL. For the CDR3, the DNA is TGTGCCAGCACCTACTCAGAGCATGAGCAGTTCCTC.

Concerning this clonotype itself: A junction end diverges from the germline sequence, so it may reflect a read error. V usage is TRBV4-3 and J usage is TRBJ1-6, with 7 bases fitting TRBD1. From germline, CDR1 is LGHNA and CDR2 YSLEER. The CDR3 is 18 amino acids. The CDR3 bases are TGCGCCAGTAGCCAAGATGGACAGGTATACTCCTATAATTCACCCCTCCACTTT. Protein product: CASSQDGQVYSYNSPLHF.

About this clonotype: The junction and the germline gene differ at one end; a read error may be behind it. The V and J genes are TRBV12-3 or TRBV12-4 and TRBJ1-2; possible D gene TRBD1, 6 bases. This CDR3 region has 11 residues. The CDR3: CANSQGTVATF. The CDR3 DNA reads TGTGCCAACAGTCAGGGGACGGTCGCGACCTTT.

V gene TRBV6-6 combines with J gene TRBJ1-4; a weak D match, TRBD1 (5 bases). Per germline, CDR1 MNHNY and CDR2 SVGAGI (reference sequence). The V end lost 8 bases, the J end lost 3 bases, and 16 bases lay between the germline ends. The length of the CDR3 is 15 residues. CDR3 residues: CASWTRLGANEKLFF. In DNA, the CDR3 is TGTGCCAGCTGGACACGGCTCGGGGCTAATGAAAAACTGTTTTTT.

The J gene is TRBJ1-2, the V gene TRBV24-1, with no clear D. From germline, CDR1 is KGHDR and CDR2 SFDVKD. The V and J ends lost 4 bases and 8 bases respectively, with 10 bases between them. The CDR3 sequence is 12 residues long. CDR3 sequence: CATSDARGGYTF. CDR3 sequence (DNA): TGTGCCACCAGTGACGCCAGAGGAGGCTACACCTTC.

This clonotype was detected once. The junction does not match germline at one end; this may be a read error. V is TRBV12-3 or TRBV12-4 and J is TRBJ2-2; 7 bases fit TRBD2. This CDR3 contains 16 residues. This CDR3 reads CASSPRLARITGELFF. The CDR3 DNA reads TGTGCCAGCAGTCCTCGACTAGCTAGGATCACCGGAGAGCTGTTTTTT.

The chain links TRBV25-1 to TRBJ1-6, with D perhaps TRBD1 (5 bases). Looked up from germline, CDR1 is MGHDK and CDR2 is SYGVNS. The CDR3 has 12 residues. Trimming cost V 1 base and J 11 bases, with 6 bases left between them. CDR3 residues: CASSEWGTPLHF. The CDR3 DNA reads TGTGCCAGCAGTGAATGGGGGACACCCCTCCACTTT.

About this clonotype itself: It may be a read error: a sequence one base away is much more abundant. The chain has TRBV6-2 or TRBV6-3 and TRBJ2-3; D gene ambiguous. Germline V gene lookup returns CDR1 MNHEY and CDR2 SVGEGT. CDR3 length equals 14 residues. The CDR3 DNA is TGTGCCAGCACCGAGGACGGAGTCACAGCTACGCAGTATTTT. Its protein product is CASTEDGVTATQYF.

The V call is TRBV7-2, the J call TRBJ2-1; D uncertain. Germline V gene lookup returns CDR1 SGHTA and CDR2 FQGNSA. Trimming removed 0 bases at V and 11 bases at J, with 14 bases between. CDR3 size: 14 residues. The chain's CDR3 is CASSLADGSDKQFF. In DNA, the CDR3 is TGTGCCAGCAGCTTAGCGGATGGTTCGGATAAGCAGTTCTTC.

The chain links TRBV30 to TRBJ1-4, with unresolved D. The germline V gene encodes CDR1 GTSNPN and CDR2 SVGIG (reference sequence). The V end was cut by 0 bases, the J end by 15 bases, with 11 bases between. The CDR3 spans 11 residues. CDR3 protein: CAWSVGSFLFF. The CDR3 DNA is TGTGCCTGGAGTGTAGGCAGCTTCTTGTTTTTT.

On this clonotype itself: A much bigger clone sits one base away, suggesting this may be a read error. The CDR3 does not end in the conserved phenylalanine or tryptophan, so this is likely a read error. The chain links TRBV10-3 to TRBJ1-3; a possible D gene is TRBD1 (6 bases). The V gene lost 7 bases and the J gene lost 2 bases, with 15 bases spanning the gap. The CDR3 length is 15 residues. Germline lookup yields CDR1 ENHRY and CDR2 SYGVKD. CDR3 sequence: CAINENGGPGNTIYS. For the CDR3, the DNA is TGTGCCATCAACGAGAATGGGGGGCCTGGAAACACCATATATTCT.

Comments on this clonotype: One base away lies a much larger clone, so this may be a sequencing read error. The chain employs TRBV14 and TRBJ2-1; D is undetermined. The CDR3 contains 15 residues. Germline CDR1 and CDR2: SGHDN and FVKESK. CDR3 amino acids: CARSQEWVGIDEQFF. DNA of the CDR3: TGTGCCAGGAGCCAAGAATGGGTAGGGATAGATGAGCAGTTCTTC. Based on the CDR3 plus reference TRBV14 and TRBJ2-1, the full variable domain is EAGVTQFPSHSVIEKGQTVTLRCDPISGHDNLYWYRRVMGKEIKFLLHFVKESKQDESGMPNNRFLAERTGGTYSTLKVQPAELEDSGVYFCARSQEWVGIDEQFFGPGTRLTVL.

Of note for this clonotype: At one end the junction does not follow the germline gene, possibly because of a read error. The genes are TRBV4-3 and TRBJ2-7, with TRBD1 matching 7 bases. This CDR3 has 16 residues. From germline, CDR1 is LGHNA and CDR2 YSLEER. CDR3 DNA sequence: TGCGCCAGCAGCCAAGTCACAGGGGTCAGCTCCTACGGGCAGTACTTC. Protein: CASSQVTGVSSYGQYF.

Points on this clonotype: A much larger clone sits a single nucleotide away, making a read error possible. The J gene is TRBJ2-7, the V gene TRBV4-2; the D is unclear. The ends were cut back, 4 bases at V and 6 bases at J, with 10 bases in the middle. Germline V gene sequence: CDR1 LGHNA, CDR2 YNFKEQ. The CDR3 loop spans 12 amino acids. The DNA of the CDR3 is TGTGCCAGCAGCCGACCCTCGAGCGAGCAGTACTTC. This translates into CASSRPSSEQYF.

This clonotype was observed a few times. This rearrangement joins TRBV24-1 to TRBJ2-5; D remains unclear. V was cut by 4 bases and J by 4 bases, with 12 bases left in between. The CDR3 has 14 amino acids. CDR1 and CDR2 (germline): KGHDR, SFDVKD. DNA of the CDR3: TGTGCCACCAGTGACCGGCGACCCGGAGAGACCCAGTACTTC. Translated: CATSDRRPGETQYF.

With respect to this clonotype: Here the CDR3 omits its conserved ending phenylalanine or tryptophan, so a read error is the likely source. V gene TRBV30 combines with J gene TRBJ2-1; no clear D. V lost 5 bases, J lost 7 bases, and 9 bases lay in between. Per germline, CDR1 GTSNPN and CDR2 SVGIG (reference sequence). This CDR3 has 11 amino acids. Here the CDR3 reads CAWAEYNEQFV. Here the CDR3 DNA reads TGTGCCTGGGCGGAATATAATGAGCAGTTCGTC.

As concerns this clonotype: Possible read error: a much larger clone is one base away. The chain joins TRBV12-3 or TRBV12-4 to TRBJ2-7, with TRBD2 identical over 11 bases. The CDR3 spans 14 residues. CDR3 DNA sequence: TGTGCCAGCAGCCAACTAGCGGGAGCTCGCGAGCTGTACTTC. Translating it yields CASSQLAGARELYF.